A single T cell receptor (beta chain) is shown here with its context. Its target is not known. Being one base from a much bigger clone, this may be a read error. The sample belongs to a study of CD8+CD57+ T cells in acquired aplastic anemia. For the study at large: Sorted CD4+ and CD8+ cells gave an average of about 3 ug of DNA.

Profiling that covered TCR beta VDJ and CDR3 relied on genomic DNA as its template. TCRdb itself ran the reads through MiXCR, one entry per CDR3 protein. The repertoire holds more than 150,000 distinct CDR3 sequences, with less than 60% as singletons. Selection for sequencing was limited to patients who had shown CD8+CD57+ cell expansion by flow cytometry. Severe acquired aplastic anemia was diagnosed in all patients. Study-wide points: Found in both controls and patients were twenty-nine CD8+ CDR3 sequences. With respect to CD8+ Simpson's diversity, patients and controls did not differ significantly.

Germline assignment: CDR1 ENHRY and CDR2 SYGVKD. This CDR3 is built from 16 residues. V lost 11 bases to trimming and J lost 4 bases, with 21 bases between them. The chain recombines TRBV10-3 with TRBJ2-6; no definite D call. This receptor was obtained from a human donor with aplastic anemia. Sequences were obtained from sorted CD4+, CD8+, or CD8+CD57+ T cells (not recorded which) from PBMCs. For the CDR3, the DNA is TGTGCCGGCAGTTACTCGGTCGCTGGGGGGGCCAACGTCCTGACTTTC. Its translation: CAGSYSVAGGANVLTF.